The entry that follows covers one TCR beta chain sequence. Generated by immunoSEQ multiplex PCR, the TCRdb table keeps only in-frame clones and is missing some. The table lists around 100,000 clones, approximately 90% of them singletons, with roughly 2.1% in the top ten. The CDR3 has 14 residues. Per germline, CDR1 LNHDA and CDR2 SQIVND (reference sequence). Trimming removed 6 bases at V and 3 bases at J, with 12 bases between. The sample originates from a study of blood T cell repertoires in COVID-19. The chain carries TRBV19 and TRBJ1-5; D is ambiguous. Sequences were obtained from peripheral blood. This TCR was recovered from a middle-aged man with active COVID-19. The CDR3 bases are TGTGCCAGTAGAATCGGGATCCCCAATCAGCCCCAGCATTTT. This gives the protein CASRIGIPNQPQHF. Drawing the rest from reference TRBV19 and TRBJ1-5, the complete variable domain is DGGITQSPKYLFRKEGQNVTLSCEQNLNHDAMYWYRQDPGQGLRLIYYSQIVNDFQKGDIAEGYSVSREKKESFPLTVTSAQKNPTAFYLCASRIGIPNQPQHFGDGTRLSIL.